These T cell receptor beta chains were read from a single sample in a study of cytomegalovirus exposure and HLA in healthy donors. Data came from immunoSEQ multiplex PCR; TCRdb stores just in-frame clones and leaves some out. The sample yields 90,000 to 130,000 clones, of which the top ten take up 6.8%. The sample consisted of PBMCs. All receptors derive from a man aged 40-50 years in good health and CMV-seropositive. Each CDR3 is given with its conserved first and last residue. D genes are given only for firm matches.

d_gene: NA; v_gene: TRBV7-6; j_gene: TRBJ2-7; CDR3aa: CASSRVAYEQYF; CDR3nt: TGTGCCAGCAGCAGAGTAGCCTACGAGCAGTACTTC
d_gene: NA; v_gene: TRBV14; j_gene: TRBJ2-4; CDR3aa: CASSPLGEGGAKNIQYF; CDR3nt: TGTGCCAGCAGCCCTCTAGGCGAGGGGGGGGCCAAAAACATTCAGTACTTC
d_gene: TRBD1; v_gene: TRBV28; j_gene: TRBJ1-2; CDR3aa: CASRTGALNYGYTF; CDR3nt: TGTGCCAGCCGGACAGGGGCCCTAAACTATGGCTACACCTTC
d_gene: TRBD2; v_gene: TRBV7-2; j_gene: TRBJ2-7; CDR3aa: CASSSPSGRKDEQYF; CDR3nt: TGTGCCAGCAGCTCCCCTAGCGGGAGGAAAGATGAGCAGTACTTC
d_gene: NA; v_gene: TRBV29-1; j_gene: TRBJ1-3; CDR3aa: CSVMEGNTIYF; CDR3nt: TGCAGCGTGATGGAGGGTAACACCATATATTTT
d_gene: TRBD1; v_gene: TRBV29-1; j_gene: TRBJ2-3; CDR3aa: CSGLTGTVTDTQYF; CDR3nt: TGCAGCGGCCTAACCGGGACAGTAACAGATACGCAGTATTTT
d_gene: NA; v_gene: TRBV28; j_gene: TRBJ2-3; CDR3aa: CASMTRSTDTQYF; CDR3nt: TGTGCCAGTATGACTAGGAGCACAGATACGCAGTATTTT
d_gene: TRBD1; v_gene: TRBV5-1; j_gene: TRBJ2-3; CDR3aa: CASSSPRDRVTDTQYF; CDR3nt: TGCGCCAGCAGCTCGCCCCGGGACAGAGTCACAGATACGCAGTATTTT
d_gene: TRBD2; v_gene: TRBV19; j_gene: TRBJ2-7; CDR3aa: CATRASGSRYEQYF; CDR3nt: TGTGCCACCAGGGCGAGCGGGAGTCGGTACGAGCAGTACTTC
d_gene: NA; v_gene: TRBV28; j_gene: TRBJ2-3; CDR3aa: CASSFLAGTDTQYF; CDR3nt: TGTGCCAGCAGTTTCTTGGCAGGCACAGATACGCAGTATTTT
d_gene: NA; v_gene: TRBV18; j_gene: TRBJ2-2; CDR3aa: CASSPVLPAELFF; CDR3nt: TGTGCCAGCTCACCGGTACTGCCCGCGGAGCTGTTTTTT
d_gene: NA; v_gene: TRBV7-3; j_gene: TRBJ2-2; CDR3aa: CASSPWDTKDLRPTGELFF; CDR3nt: TGTGCCAGCAGCCCATGGGACACAAAAGACCTCCGGCCCACCGGGGAGCTGTTTTTT
d_gene: TRBD1; v_gene: TRBV9; j_gene: TRBJ2-2; CDR3aa: CASSVTGTGAWNTGELFF; CDR3nt: TGTGCCAGCAGCGTCACCGGGACAGGGGCATGGAACACCGGGGAGCTGTTTTTT
d_gene: TRBD1; v_gene: TRBV25-1; j_gene: TRBJ2-7; CDR3aa: CASSLGGTGGTYEQYF; CDR3nt: TGTGCCAGCAGTCTAGGGGGGACAGGGGGGACCTACGAGCAGTACTTC
d_gene: NA; v_gene: TRBV14; j_gene: TRBJ1-4; CDR3aa: CASSQGNPRVEKLFF; CDR3nt: TGTGCCAGCAGCCAAGGAAATCCCCGCGTTGAAAAACTGTTTTTT
d_gene: TRBD2; v_gene: TRBV10-3; j_gene: TRBJ2-7; CDR3aa: CAISDPRREYHEQYF; CDR3nt: TGTGCCATCAGTGATCCGAGGCGGGAGTATCACGAGCAGTACTTC
d_gene: TRBD1; v_gene: TRBV11-2; j_gene: TRBJ1-2; CDR3aa: CASSSSDRRGGYTF; CDR3nt: TGTGCCAGCAGCTCGTCGGACAGGCGTGGTGGCTACACCTTC
d_gene: NA; v_gene: TRBV2; j_gene: TRBJ1-1; CDR3aa: CASRGSVNTEAFF; CDR3nt: TGTGCCAGCAGGGGCAGTGTGAACACTGAAGCTTTCTTT
d_gene: TRBD1; v_gene: TRBV11-2; j_gene: TRBJ1-4; CDR3aa: CASSPNRQGRWNEKLFF; CDR3nt: TGTGCCAGCAGCCCAAACCGACAGGGAAGGTGGAATGAAAAACTGTTTTTT
d_gene: NA; v_gene: TRBV27; j_gene: TRBJ1-4; CDR3aa: CASSLRPTVLNEKLFF; CDR3nt: TGTGCCAGCAGTTTACGCCCGACAGTTCTTAATGAAAAACTGTTTTTT
d_gene: TRBD1; v_gene: TRBV19; j_gene: TRBJ2-7; CDR3aa: CASWGSGQGTYEQYF; CDR3nt: TGTGCCAGTTGGGGCTCTGGACAGGGGACCTACGAGCAGTACTTC
d_gene: NA; v_gene: TRBV9; j_gene: TRBJ2-7; CDR3aa: CASSLSDSAVSYEQYF; CDR3nt: TGTGCCAGCAGCCTAAGTGATAGCGCAGTCTCCTACGAGCAGTACTTC
d_gene: TRBD1; v_gene: TRBV7-2; j_gene: TRBJ1-5; CDR3aa: CASSLGPTGNQPQHF; CDR3nt: TGTGCCAGCAGCTTAGGCCCGACAGGGAATCAGCCCCAGCATTTT
d_gene: TRBD1; v_gene: TRBV5-4; j_gene: TRBJ1-1; CDR3aa: CARGQGGNTEAFF; CDR3nt: TGTGCCCGCGGACAGGGGGGGAACACTGAAGCTTTCTTT
d_gene: NA; v_gene: TRBV9; j_gene: TRBJ1-3; CDR3aa: CASSAPPGNTIYF; CDR3nt: TGTGCCAGCAGCGCTCCCCCTGGAAACACCATATATTTT
d_gene: TRBD2; v_gene: TRBV5-1; j_gene: TRBJ2-7; CDR3aa: CASSVTSYSYEQYF; CDR3nt: TGCGCCAGCAGCGTGACTAGCTACTCCTACGAGCAGTACTTC
d_gene: TRBD2; v_gene: TRBV23-1; j_gene: TRBJ2-1; CDR3aa: CASSQSPGLAGGHGEQFF; CDR3nt: TGCGCCAGCAGTCAATCCCCGGGACTAGCGGGAGGGCATGGTGAGCAGTTCTTC
d_gene: NA; v_gene: TRBV2; j_gene: TRBJ2-7; CDR3aa: CASSEASGALYEQYF; CDR3nt: TGTGCCAGCAGTGAAGCCAGCGGAGCGCTATACGAGCAGTACTTC
d_gene: NA; v_gene: TRBV7-6; j_gene: TRBJ2-3; CDR3aa: CACNTGITRGTDTQYF; CDR3nt: TGTGCCTGCAACACGGGGATCACGAGGGGCACAGATACGCAGTATTTT
d_gene: NA; v_gene: TRBV25-1; j_gene: TRBJ2-6; CDR3aa: CASSPRGYGANVLTF; CDR3nt: TGTGCCAGCAGTCCCCGGGGGTACGGGGCCAACGTCCTGACTTTC
d_gene: TRBD2; v_gene: TRBV18; j_gene: TRBJ2-3; CDR3aa: CASSPGTSGSLDTQYF; CDR3nt: TGTGCCAGCTCACCAGGGACTAGCGGGAGTCTAGATACGCAGTATTTT
d_gene: NA; v_gene: TRBV20-1; j_gene: TRBJ2-5; CDR3aa: CSASVAETQYF; CDR3nt: TGCAGTGCTAGCGTCGCGGAGACCCAGTACTTC
d_gene: NA; v_gene: TRBV29-1; j_gene: TRBJ2-7; CDR3aa: CSVGAGPNEQYF; CDR3nt: TGCAGCGTTGGTGCAGGGCCCAACGAGCAGTACTTC
d_gene: TRBD2; v_gene: TRBV7-2; j_gene: TRBJ2-7; CDR3aa: CASSPRLAGSSYEQYF; CDR3nt: TGTGCCAGCAGCCCACGACTAGCGGGATCATCCTACGAGCAGTACTTC
d_gene: TRBD1; v_gene: TRBV5-1; j_gene: TRBJ1-2; CDR3aa: CASSFGTGVNGYTF; CDR3nt: TGTGCCAGCAGCTTCGGGACAGGGGTCAATGGCTACACCTTC
d_gene: NA; v_gene: TRBV10-1; j_gene: TRBJ1-2; CDR3aa: CASSETKDYGYTF; CDR3nt: TGCGCCAGCTCGGAGACCAAGGACTATGGCTACACCTTC
d_gene: NA; v_gene: TRBV21-1; j_gene: TRBJ1-2; CDR3aa: CASSRNRGANYGYTF; CDR3nt: TGTGCCAGCAGCAGAAACAGGGGTGCTAACTATGGCTACACCTTC
d_gene: TRBD2; v_gene: TRBV15; j_gene: TRBJ2-7; CDR3aa: CATSRVGLAGAHEQYF; CDR3nt: TGTGCCACCAGCAGAGTAGGACTAGCGGGAGCTCACGAGCAGTACTTC
d_gene: NA; v_gene: TRBV13; j_gene: TRBJ2-7; CDR3aa: CASSPTGDSSYEQYF; CDR3nt: TGTGCCAGCAGCCCGACAGGAGATAGCTCCTACGAGCAGTACTTC
d_gene: NA; v_gene: TRBV27; j_gene: TRBJ2-5; CDR3aa: CASSLGPGAQETQYF; CDR3nt: TGTGCCAGCAGTTTAGGGCCAGGGGCACAAGAGACCCAGTACTTC
d_gene: NA; v_gene: TRBV29-1; j_gene: TRBJ1-4; CDR3aa: CSVAGTPWGANEKLFF; CDR3nt: TGCAGCGTTGCCGGGACACCCTGGGGAGCTAATGAAAAACTGTTTTTT
d_gene: TRBD1; v_gene: TRBV5-1; j_gene: TRBJ2-7; CDR3aa: CASRKTGGFEQYF; CDR3nt: TGCGCCAGCAGAAAGACAGGGGGCTTCGAGCAGTACTTC
d_gene: NA; v_gene: TRBV11-2; j_gene: TRBJ1-2; CDR3aa: CASSLVFRGGYTF; CDR3nt: TGTGCCAGCAGCTTAGTCTTTAGGGGTGGCTACACCTTC
d_gene: TRBD1; v_gene: TRBV7-9; j_gene: TRBJ2-5; CDR3aa: CASSPRGQQETQYF; CDR3nt: TGTGCCAGCAGCCCCCGGGGACAGCAAGAGACCCAGTACTTC
d_gene: TRBD1; v_gene: TRBV28; j_gene: TRBJ2-2; CDR3aa: CASSPSRLPRTGRRGELFF; CDR3nt: TGTGCCAGCAGTCCAAGCAGGCTCCCAAGGACAGGGAGAAGGGGGGAGCTGTTTTTT